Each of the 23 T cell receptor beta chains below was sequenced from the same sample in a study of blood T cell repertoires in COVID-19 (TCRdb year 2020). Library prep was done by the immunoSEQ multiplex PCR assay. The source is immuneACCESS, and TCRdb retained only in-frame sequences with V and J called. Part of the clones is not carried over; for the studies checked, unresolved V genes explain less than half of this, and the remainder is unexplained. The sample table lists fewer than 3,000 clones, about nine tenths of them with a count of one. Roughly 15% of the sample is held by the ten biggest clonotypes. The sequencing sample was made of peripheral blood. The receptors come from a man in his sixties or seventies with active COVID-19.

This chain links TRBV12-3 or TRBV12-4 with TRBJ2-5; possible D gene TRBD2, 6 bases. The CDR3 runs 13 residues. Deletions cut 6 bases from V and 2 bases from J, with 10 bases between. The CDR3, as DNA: TGTGCCAGCAGCCACCGGGGGCAAGAGACCCAGTACTTC. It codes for CASSHRGQETQYF.

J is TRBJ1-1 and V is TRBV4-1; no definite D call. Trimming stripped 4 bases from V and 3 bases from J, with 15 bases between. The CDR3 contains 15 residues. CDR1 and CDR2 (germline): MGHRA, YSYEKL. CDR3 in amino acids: CASSPTIGEYTEAFF. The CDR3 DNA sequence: TGCGCCAGCAGCCCTACTATTGGTGAGTACACTGAAGCTTTCTTT.

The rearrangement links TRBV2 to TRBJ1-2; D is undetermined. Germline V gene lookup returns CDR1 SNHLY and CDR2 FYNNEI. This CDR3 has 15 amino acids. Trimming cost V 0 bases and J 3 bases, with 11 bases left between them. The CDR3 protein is CASSEAFLEDYGYTF. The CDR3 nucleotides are TGTGCCAGCAGTGAAGCGTTCCTGGAGGACTATGGCTACACCTTC.

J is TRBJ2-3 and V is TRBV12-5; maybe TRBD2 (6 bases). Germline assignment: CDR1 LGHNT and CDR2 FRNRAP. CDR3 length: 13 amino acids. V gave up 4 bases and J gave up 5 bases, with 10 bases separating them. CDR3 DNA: TGTGCTAGTGGTTCGGGGGTTAGAGATACGCAGTATTTT. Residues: CASGSGVRDTQYF.

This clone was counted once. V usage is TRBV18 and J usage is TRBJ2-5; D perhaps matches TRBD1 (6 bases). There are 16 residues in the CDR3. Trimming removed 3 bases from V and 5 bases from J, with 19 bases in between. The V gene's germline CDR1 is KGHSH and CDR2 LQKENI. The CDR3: CASSPYRQGMRETQYF. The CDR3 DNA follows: TGTGCCAGCTCACCGTACCGGCAGGGGATGAGGGAGACCCAGTACTTC.

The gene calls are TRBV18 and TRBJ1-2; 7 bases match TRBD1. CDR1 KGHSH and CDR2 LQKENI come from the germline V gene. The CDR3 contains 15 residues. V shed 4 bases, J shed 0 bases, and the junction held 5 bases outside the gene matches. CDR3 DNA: TGTGCCAGCTCACTACAGGGGCGTGCTAACTATGGCTACACCTTC. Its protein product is CASSLQGRANYGYTF.

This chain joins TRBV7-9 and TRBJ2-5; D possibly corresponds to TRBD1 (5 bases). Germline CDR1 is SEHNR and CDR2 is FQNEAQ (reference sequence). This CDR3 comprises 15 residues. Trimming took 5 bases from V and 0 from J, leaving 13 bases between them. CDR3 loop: CASSRGRQYQETQYF. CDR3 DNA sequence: TGTGCCAGCAGCCGCGGACGACAGTACCAAGAGACCCAGTACTTC.

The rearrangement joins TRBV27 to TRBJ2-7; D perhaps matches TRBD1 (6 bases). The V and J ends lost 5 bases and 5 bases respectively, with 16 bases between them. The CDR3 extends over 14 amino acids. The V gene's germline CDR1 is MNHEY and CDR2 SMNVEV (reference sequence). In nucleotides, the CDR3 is TGTGCCAGCAGTCCCAGGGGCCCTAACGACGAGCAGTACTTC. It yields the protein CASSPRGPNDEQYF.

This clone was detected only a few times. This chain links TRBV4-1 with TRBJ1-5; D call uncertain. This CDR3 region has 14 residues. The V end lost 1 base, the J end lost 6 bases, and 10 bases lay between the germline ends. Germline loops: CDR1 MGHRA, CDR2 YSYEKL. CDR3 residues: CASSQGLRSQPQHF. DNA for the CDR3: TGCGCCAGCAGCCAAGGTCTTCGCAGTCAGCCCCAGCATTTT.

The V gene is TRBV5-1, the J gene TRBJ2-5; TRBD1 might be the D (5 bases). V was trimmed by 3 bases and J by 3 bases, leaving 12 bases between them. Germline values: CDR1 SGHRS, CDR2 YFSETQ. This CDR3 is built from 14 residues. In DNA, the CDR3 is TGCGCCAGCAGCTGGTTCTTACAGGAAGAGACCCAGTACTTC. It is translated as CASSWFLQEETQYF. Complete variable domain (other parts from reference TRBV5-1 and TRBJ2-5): KAGVTQTPRYLIKTRGQQVTLSCSPISGHRSVSWYQQTPGQGLQFLFEYFSETQRNKGNFPGRFSGRQFSNSRSEMNVSTLELGDSALYLCASSWFLQEETQYFGPGTRLLVL.

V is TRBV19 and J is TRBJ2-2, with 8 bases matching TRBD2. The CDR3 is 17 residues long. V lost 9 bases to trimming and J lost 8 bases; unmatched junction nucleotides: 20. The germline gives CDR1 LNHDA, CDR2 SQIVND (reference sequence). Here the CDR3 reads CARLVCQREKLGGELFF. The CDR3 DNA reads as TGTGCCAGATTGGTGTGTCAGCGGGAGAAGCTCGGAGGGGAGCTGTTTTTT.

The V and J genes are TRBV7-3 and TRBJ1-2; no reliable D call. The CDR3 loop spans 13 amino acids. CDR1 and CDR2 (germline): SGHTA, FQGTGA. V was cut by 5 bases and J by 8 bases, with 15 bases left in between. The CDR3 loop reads CASSQDFLRGYTF. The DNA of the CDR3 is TGTGCCAGCAGCCAGGACTTTCTCCGGGGCTACACCTTC.

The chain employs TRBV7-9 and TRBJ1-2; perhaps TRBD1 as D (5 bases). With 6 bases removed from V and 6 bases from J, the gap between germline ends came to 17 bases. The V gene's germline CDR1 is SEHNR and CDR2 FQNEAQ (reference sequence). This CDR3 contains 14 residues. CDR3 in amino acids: CASSRRGRKDGYTF. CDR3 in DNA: TGTGCCAGCAGTCGGAGGGGCAGAAAGGATGGCTACACCTTC.

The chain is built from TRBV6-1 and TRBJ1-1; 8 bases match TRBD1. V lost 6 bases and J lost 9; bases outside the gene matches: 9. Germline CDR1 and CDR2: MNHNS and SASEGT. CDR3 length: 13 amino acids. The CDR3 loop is CASSRDRSTQAFF. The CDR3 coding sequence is TGTGCCAGCAGCCGGGACAGGTCAACGCAAGCTTTCTTT.

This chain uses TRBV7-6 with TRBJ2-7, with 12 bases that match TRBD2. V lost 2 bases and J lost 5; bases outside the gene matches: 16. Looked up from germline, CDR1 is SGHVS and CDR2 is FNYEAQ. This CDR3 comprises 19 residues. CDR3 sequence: CASSLTLILAGGPEDEQYF. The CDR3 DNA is TGTGCCAGCAGCTTAACCCTTATACTAGCGGGAGGCCCTGAAGACGAGCAGTACTTC.

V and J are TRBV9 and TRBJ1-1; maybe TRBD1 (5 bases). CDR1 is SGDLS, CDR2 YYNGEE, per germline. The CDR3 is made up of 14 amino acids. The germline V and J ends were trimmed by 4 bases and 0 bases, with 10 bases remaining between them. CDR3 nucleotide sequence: TGTGCCAGCAGCAAGGAGGGGATGAACACTGAAGCTTTCTTT. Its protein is CASSKEGMNTEAFF. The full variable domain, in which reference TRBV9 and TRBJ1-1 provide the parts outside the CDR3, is DSGVTQTPKHLITATGQRVTLRCSPRSGDLSVYWYQQSLDQGLQFLIQYYNGEERAKGNILERFSAQQFPDLHSELNLSSLELGDSALYFCASSKEGMNTEAFFGQGTRLTVV.

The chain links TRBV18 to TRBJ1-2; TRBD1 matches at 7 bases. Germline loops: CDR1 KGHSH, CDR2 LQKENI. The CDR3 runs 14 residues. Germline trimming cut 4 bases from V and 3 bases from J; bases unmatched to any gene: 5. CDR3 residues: CASSLTGKDYGYTF. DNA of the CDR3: TGTGCCAGCTCACTGACAGGGAAGGACTATGGCTACACCTTC.

The CDR3 DNA is TGTGCCAGCAGCCCGGGACTAGCGGCCGTTGTTGTGGACGAGCAGTACTTC. Translating it yields CASSPGLAAVVVDEQYF. The V and J genes are TRBV7-9 and TRBJ2-7, with 11 nucleotides matching TRBD2. Germline V CDR1 and CDR2: SEHNR, FQNEAQ (reference sequence). This CDR3 is built from 17 residues. The V segment lost 5 bases and the J segment 5 bases; nucleotides outside the gene matches: 14.

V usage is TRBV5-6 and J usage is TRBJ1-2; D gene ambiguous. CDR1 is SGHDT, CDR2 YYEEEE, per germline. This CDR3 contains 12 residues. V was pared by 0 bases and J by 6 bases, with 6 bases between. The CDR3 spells CASSLVGHGYTF. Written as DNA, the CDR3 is TGTGCCAGCAGCTTGGTGGGCCATGGCTACACCTTC.

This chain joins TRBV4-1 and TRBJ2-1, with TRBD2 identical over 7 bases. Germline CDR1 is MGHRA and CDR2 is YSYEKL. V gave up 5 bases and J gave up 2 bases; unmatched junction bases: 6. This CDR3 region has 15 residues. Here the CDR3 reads CASSTLAATYNEQFF. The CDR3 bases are TGCGCCAGCAGCACCCTAGCGGCCACCTACAATGAGCAGTTCTTC.

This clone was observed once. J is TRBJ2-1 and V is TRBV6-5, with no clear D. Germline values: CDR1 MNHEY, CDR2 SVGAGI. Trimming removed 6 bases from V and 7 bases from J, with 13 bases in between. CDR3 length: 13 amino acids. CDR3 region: CASSLGPWNEQFF. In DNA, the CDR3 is TGTGCCAGCAGCCTAGGCCCCTGGAATGAGCAGTTCTTC.

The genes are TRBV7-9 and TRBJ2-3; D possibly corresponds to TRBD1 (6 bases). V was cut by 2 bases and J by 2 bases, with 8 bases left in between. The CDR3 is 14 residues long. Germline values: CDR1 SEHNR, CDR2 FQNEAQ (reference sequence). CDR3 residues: CASSLQGSTDTQYF. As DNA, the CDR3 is TGTGCCAGCAGCTTACAGGGGTCCACAGATACGCAGTATTTT.

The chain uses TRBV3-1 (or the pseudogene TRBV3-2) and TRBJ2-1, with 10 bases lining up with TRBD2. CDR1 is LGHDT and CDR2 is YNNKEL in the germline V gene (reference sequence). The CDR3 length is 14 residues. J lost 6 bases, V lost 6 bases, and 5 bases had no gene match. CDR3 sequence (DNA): TGTGCCAGCAGTGGAGCGGGGGGGCTCAATGAGCAGTTCTTC. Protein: CASSGAGGLNEQFF.